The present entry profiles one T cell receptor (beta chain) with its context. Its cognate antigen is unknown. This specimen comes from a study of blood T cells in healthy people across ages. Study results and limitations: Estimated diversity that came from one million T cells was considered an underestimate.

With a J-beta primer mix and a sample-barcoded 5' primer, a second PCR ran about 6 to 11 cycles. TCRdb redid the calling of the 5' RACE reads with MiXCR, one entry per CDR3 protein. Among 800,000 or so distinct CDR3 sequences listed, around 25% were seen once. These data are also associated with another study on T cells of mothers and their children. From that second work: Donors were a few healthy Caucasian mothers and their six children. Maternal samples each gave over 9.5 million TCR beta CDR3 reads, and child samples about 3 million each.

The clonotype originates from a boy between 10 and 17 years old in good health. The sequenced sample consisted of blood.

The chain's CDR3 is CASRSRGRVYEQYF. CDR3 bases: TGTGCCAGCAGATCCCGCGGGAGGGTCTACGAGCAGTACTTC. The genes are TRBV28 and TRBJ2-5, with 9 bases identical to TRBD2. The tail of the sequence fits TRBJ2-7 better, so the J call may be wrong. The CDR3 sequence is 14 residues long. CDR1 MDHEN and CDR2 SYDVKM come from the germline V gene.